The rows below give T cell receptor beta chains drawn from one sample of a study of monozygotic twins with inflammatory bowel disease. TCRdb reworked the 5' RACE reads into one entry per CDR3 protein, no DNA. The table lists 350,000 to 500,000 distinct CDR3 sequences. The specimen was blood. These receptors were obtained from a human donor with ulcerative colitis or Crohn's disease, or a healthy co-twin of an affected twin (not recorded which). CDR3s include the opening cysteine and the closing phenylalanine or tryptophan. Fields, in order: CDR3 protein, J gene, V gene.

CASSLGQESPLHF | TRBJ1-6 | TRBV7-2
CASTTNTEAFF | TRBJ1-1 | TRBV6-5
CASSYSRDYGYTF | TRBJ1-2 | TRBV6-5
CATSSPARNTDTQYF | TRBJ2-3 | TRBV24-1
CASSQDITRLYGYTF | TRBJ1-2 | TRBV14
CATSEPGAPGELFF | TRBJ2-2 | TRBV24-1
CASSMGGRNTEAFF | TRBJ1-1 | TRBV19
CASSFNGAGWRGQFF | TRBJ2-1 | TRBV27
CASSVDWSMSPGELFF | TRBJ2-2 | TRBV9
CASSRDRGLNEKLFF | TRBJ1-4 | TRBV12-3/TRBV12-4
CASSRSGGNTGELFF | TRBJ2-2 | TRBV7-2
CASSALGSSNTEAFF | TRBJ1-1 | TRBV7-2
CASSLEIGGRGFF | TRBJ2-1 | TRBV11-2
CASSSRDDEQFF | TRBJ2-1 | TRBV6-5
CASSATLGTGELFF | TRBJ2-2 | TRBV7-9
CASSPRGLAGVSGELFF | TRBJ2-2 | TRBV18
CSARVSGSGETQYF | TRBJ2-5 | TRBV20-1
CASSLARSEETQYF | TRBJ2-5 | TRBV5-1
CASSFRGGGNYEQYF | TRBJ2-7 | TRBV7-8
CSASPASYEQYF | TRBJ2-7 | TRBV20-1
CSARTTGAELFF | TRBJ2-2 | TRBV20-1
CSAPGLANYNEQFF | TRBJ2-1 | TRBV20-1
CSVEGLAGVVYNEQFF | TRBJ2-1 | TRBV29-1
CASRPATGGSNEQFF | TRBJ2-1 | TRBV12-3/TRBV12-4
CASSFLTSPDTDTQYF | TRBJ2-3 | TRBV5-5
CASSGERGGVETQYF | TRBJ2-5 | TRBV2
CASSLLETQYF | TRBJ2-5 | TRBV7-2
CATQGDYGYTF | TRBJ1-2 | TRBV10-3
CASTVDRVNTEAFF | TRBJ1-1 | TRBV12-3/TRBV12-4
CASSLGRQAETQYF | TRBJ2-5 | TRBV7-8
CSARDQGGSPLHF | TRBJ1-6 | TRBV20-1
CASSLDREAVHTGELFF | TRBJ2-2 | TRBV7-9
CASSPDSIDQPQHF | TRBJ1-5 | TRBV5-1
CASSRDQGASEAFF | TRBJ1-1 | TRBV7-9
CSARDPGQGGETQYF | TRBJ2-5 | TRBV20-1
CASSSGLAFYNEQFF | TRBJ2-1 | TRBV11-2
CASSQGFFGSYGYTF | TRBJ1-2 | TRBV2
CSAPGGETQYF | TRBJ2-5 | TRBV20-1
CASSLSTGGTYEQYF | TRBJ2-7 | TRBV5-1
CASSIVNPSYEQYF | TRBJ2-7 | TRBV19
CASSPRGASSYNEQFF | TRBJ2-1 | TRBV5-1
CASSFDRGGQDTQYF | TRBJ2-3 | TRBV5-1
CASSEVPGAETQYF | TRBJ2-5 | TRBV6-1
CASREGNSYEQYF | TRBJ2-7 | TRBV7-2
CASSDEQGDYGYTF | TRBJ1-2 | TRBV2
CASSPFRSFFWEEQFF | TRBJ2-1 | TRBV7-8
CASSLVSNANTGELFF | TRBJ2-2 | TRBV7-2
CSARDEPKSPLHF | TRBJ1-6 | TRBV20-1
CSVGDGYYGYTF | TRBJ1-2 | TRBV29-1
CASSSDRVKNTEAFF | TRBJ1-1 | TRBV6-2/TRBV6-3
CASSLGFGEYEQYF | TRBJ2-7 | TRBV7-9
CSATGAGRGYTF | TRBJ1-2 | TRBV29-1
CAISGPGELFF | TRBJ2-2 | TRBV10-3
CASRPTGGQETQYF | TRBJ2-5 | TRBV7-2